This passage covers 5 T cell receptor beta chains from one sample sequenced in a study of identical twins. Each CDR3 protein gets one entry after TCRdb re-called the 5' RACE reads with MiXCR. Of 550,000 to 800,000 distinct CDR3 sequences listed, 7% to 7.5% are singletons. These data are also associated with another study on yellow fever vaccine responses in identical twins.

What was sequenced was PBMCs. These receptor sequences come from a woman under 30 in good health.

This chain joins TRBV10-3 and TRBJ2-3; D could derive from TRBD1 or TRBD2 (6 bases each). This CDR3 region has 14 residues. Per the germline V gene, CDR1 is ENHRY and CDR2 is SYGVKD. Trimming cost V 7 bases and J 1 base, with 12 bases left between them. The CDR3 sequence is CAIMGGAGTDTQYF. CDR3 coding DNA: TGTGCCATCATGGGGGGCGCCGGCACAGATACGCAGTATTTT.

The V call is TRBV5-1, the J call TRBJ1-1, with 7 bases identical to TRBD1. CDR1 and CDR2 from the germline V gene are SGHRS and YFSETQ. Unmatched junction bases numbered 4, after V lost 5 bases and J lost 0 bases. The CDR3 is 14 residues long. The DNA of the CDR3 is TGCGCCAGCAGACCCGGACAGGTGAACACTGAAGCTTTCTTT. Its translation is CASRPGQVNTEAFF.

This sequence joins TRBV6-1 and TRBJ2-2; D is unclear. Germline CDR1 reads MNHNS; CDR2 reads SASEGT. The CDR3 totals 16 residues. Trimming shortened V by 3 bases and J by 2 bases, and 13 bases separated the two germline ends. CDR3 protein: CASSDPVFRNTGELFF. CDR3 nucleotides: TGTGCCAGCAGTGACCCAGTATTTAGAAACACCGGGGAGCTGTTTTTT.

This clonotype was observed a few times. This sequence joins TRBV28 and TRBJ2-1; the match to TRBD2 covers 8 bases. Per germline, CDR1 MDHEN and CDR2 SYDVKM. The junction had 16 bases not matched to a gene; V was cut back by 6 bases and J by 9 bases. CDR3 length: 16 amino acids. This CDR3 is CASRSQPGLGLGEQFF. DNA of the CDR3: TGTGCCAGCAGATCCCAGCCGGGACTAGGGCTCGGTGAGCAGTTCTTC.

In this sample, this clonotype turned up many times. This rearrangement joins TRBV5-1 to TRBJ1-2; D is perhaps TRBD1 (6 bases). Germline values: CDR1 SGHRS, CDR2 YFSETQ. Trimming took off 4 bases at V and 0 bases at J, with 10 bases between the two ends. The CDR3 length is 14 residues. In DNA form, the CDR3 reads TGCGCCAGCAGCGACACAGGGACTAACTATGGCTACACCTTC. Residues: CASSDTGTNYGYTF.